The present T cell receptor (beta chain) was sequenced within a study of cytomegalovirus exposure and HLA in healthy donors. Overall study findings and caveats: Using the classifier, cytomegalovirus status was reportedly diagnosed with high specificity and sensitivity. Researchers counted 150 to 200 TCR beta chains as cytomegalovirus-associated. In vitro, three CMV-associated chains proved specific for CMV antigens. Clusters of TCRs from the first cohort tended to co-occur in the 130 or so validation repertoires (as a later analysis found).

By share, this clone counts as medium-sized. What it binds is not known. There are 14 residues in the CDR3. V lost 4 bases and J lost 0, with 8 bases in between. The germline V gene has CDR1 SGDLS and CDR2 YYNGEE. Here immunoSEQ multiplex PCR was the method, and the copy in TCRdb shows in-frame clones only, minus some. The sample yields some 59,000 clones, nearly 90% seen once. This chain uses TRBV9 with TRBJ1-5; no definite D call. The TCR was taken from a woman between 18 and 29 years old in good health and CMV-seronegative. The sample comprised PBMCs. CDR3 protein: CASSIGGSNQPQHF. DNA of the CDR3: TGTGCCAGCAGCATCGGCGGTAGCAATCAGCCCCAGCATTTT. Variable domain in full (rest from reference TRBV9 and TRBJ1-5): DSGVTQTPKHLITATGQRVTLRCSPRSGDLSVYWYQQSLDQGLQFLIQYYNGEERAKGNILERFSAQQFPDLHSELNLSSLELGDSALYFCASSIGGSNQPQHFGDGTRLSIL.